This T cell receptor (beta chain) was identified during a study of T cells in women clearing cervical HPV infection. Study-level background: Case blood drawn at lesion detection; control blood after infection cleared.

Germline CDR1 reads SGHRS; CDR2 reads YFSETQ. Trimming shortened V by 0 bases and J by 7 bases, and 11 bases separated the two germline ends. CDR3 length: 14 residues. TCR beta CDR3 amplified by multiplex PCR from approximately 1,200 ng genomic DNA. Data came from immunoSEQ multiplex PCR; TCRdb stores just in-frame clones and leaves some out. The sample table sets out roughly 23,000 clones. Whole-study results and caveats: CIN3+ cases had significantly higher TCR repertoire richness than controls, but evenness did not differ.

About this clone: The antigen is undetermined. The sequence runs out 3 residues before the end of the CDR3; the remainder is reconstructed from the germline J gene.

Each participant carried one incident cervical HPV16 infection only. The sequence derives from a woman between 18 and 70 years old with a cervical HPV16 infection that either progressed to CIN3+ or cleared (not recorded which). Sequencing was done on a sample of blood buffy coat. V gene TRBV5-1 combines with J gene TRBJ2-1; tentative D call: TRBD1 (7 bases). The CDR3 is CASSLDAGGNEQFF. The DNA read from the CDR3 is TGCGCCAGCAGCTTGGATGCAGGGGGGAATGAG.